The 14 T cell receptor beta chains below were found in one sample sequenced in a study of beta chain features in type 1 diabetes. Sequencing targeted expressed TCRB transcripts, as all isolated RNA had been reverse transcribed. The repertoire was sequenced with immunoSEQ multiplex PCR; TCRdb's copy has only in-frame clones and lacks some. This table has about 340,000 clones, roughly 13% appearing once. The study, taken as a whole, reports: A moderate, significant TCRB CDR3 shortening appeared in type 1 diabetes across four CD4+ subsets.

No antigen has been assigned to these receptors. The specimen sequenced was naive CD4+ T cells from blood. The receptors originated from a young woman with type 1 diabetes.

V is TRBV12-5 and J is TRBJ2-3; TRBD2 matches at 13 bases. The CDR3 is 18 residues long. Germline V gene lookup returns CDR1 LGHNT and CDR2 FRNRAP. V was pared by 9 bases and J by 2 bases, with 14 bases of the junction left unmatched. In DNA form, the CDR3 reads TGTGCTAGCCCACCGGGACTAGCGGGACCCGCCCCCACAGATACGCAGTATTTT. This translates into CASPPGLAGPAPTDTQYF.

Only a few counts were recorded for this clone. V usage is TRBV7-2 and J usage is TRBJ1-1, with D unclear. CDR1 is SGHTA, CDR2 FQGNSA, per germline. Trimming cost V 1 base and J 7 bases, with 7 bases left between them. The CDR3 is made up of 12 amino acids. CDR3 region: CASSLVSIEAFF. In DNA, the CDR3 is TGTGCCAGCAGCTTAGTCTCTATTGAAGCTTTCTTT.

The gene calls are TRBV7-9 and TRBJ2-1, with 13 bases that match TRBD2. The CDR3 extends over 16 amino acids. The germline CDR1 and CDR2 sequences are SEHNR and FQNEAQ (reference sequence). With V trimmed by 5 bases and J by 7 bases, 8 bases remained unmatched. The CDR3 protein is CASSVLLAGGGNEQFF. CDR3 coding DNA: TGTGCCAGCAGCGTTCTACTAGCGGGAGGGGGTAATGAGCAGTTCTTC.

This clone showed up just a few times. The rearrangement uses TRBV29-1 and TRBJ1-2; D not resolved. Between the trimmed V and J ends, which lost 6 bases and 14 bases, there was a span of 28 bases. This CDR3 region has 14 residues. The V gene's germline CDR1 is SQVTM and CDR2 ANQGSEA. The CDR3 region has the DNA TGCAGCGTCGAGCGCCGCCTAGGCCCCGGAACCCATACCTTC. Residues: CSVERRLGPGTHTF.

The chain recombines TRBV5-1 with TRBJ2-5; possibly TRBD2 for D (5 bases). This CDR3 contains 14 residues. Trimming took off 4 bases at V and 4 bases at J, with 14 bases between the two ends. Germline CDR1 SGHRS, CDR2 YFSETQ. CDR3 in amino acids: CASSTGLLGETQYF. For the CDR3, the DNA is TGCGCCAGCAGCACTGGACTCTTGGGAGAGACCCAGTACTTC.

The chain joins TRBV28 to TRBJ2-7; 9 bases fit TRBD2. V trimming: 6 bases; J trimming: 3 bases; junction bases outside the gene matches: 18. The CDR3 extends over 18 amino acids. Germline CDR1 and CDR2: MDHEN and SYDVKM. The CDR3 is CASSLAGASFPRYYEQYF. CDR3 bases: TGTGCCAGCAGCTTAGCGGGAGCCTCGTTCCCTAGATACTACGAGCAGTACTTC.

This clone has a handful of counts. V and J are TRBV7-2 and TRBJ2-4, with TRBD2 identical over 7 bases. The CDR3 length is 13 residues. Germline CDR1 and CDR2: SGHTA and FQGNSA. The trim removed 7 bases at V and 3 bases at J, leaving 3 bases unmatched. Here the CDR3 DNA reads TGTGCCAGCAAGGGGAGGGTCAAAAACATTCAGTACTTC. This gives the protein CASKGRVKNIQYF.

This chain connects TRBV6-6 to TRBJ2-1; 9 positions match TRBD2. Germline V gene data show CDR1 as MNHNY and CDR2 as SVGAGI (reference sequence). The CDR3 has 14 residues. With V trimmed by 8 bases and J by 4 bases, 6 bases remained unmatched. The CDR3 is CASRPGLAYNEQFF. Written as DNA, the CDR3 is TGTGCCAGCCGACCGGGACTAGCTTACAATGAGCAGTTCTTC.

In this sample, this clone turned up a few times. The J gene is TRBJ2-5, the V gene TRBV4-3; possibly TRBD2 for D (6 bases). Per germline, CDR1 LGHNA and CDR2 YSLEER. V lost 3 bases and J lost 7, with 15 bases in between. The CDR3 has 14 residues. CDR3 nucleotide sequence: TGCGCCAGCAGCCAGGTAGCGGCTGGGGCGACCCAGTACTTC. This gives the protein CASSQVAAGATQYF.

This sequence joins TRBV9 and TRBJ2-1; D remains ambiguous. The CDR3 loop spans 15 amino acids. Between the trimmed V and J ends, which lost 4 bases and 1 base, there was a span of 12 bases. The germline V gene encodes CDR1 SGDLS and CDR2 YYNGEE. The CDR3 DNA reads as TGTGCCAGCAGCCCAGACTTGAATTCCTACAATGAGCAGTTCTTC. Protein product: CASSPDLNSYNEQFF. The entire variable domain, with the rest obtained from reference TRBV9 and TRBJ2-1, is as follows: DSGVTQTPKHLITATGQRVTLRCSPRSGDLSVYWYQQSLDQGLQFLIQYYNGEERAKGNILERFSAQQFPDLHSELNLSSLELGDSALYFCASSPDLNSYNEQFFGPGTRLTVL.

The chain is built from TRBV5-1 and TRBJ2-1; a weak D match, TRBD1 (6 bases). This CDR3 spans 14 amino acids. Germline values: CDR1 SGHRS, CDR2 YFSETQ. The V end was cut by 3 bases, the J end by 4 bases, with 11 bases between. In DNA, the CDR3 is TGCGCCAGCAGCTGGGGACACCGTTACAATGAGCAGTTCTTC. This gives the protein CASSWGHRYNEQFF. Drawing the rest from reference TRBV5-1 and TRBJ2-1, the complete variable domain is KAGVTQTPRYLIKTRGQQVTLSCSPISGHRSVSWYQQTPGQGLQFLFEYFSETQRNKGNFPGRFSGRQFSNSRSEMNVSTLELGDSALYLCASSWGHRYNEQFFGPGTRLTVL.

The chain couples TRBV27 to TRBJ2-5; TRBD2 agrees at 8 bases. CDR1 and CDR2 from the germline V gene are MNHEY and SMNVEV (reference sequence). The length of the CDR3 is 13 residues. V was clipped by 8 bases and J by 2 bases; unmatched bases: 4. CDR3 bases: TGTGCCAGCCTCGGGGGGGGGCAAGAGACCCAGTACTTC. Its translation is CASLGGGQETQYF.

The V and J genes are TRBV6-5 and TRBJ1-2, with 7 bases matching TRBD1. The length of the CDR3 is 14 residues. Unmatched junction bases numbered 7, after V lost 2 bases and J lost 7 bases. CDR1 MNHEY and CDR2 SVGAGI come from the germline V gene. The CDR3 region has the DNA TGTGCCAGCAGTTACGGAGGGGGCGCGGGTGGCTACACCTTC. Its translation: CASSYGGGAGGYTF.

This clone turned up a few times. The chain combines TRBV27 with TRBJ1-4; tentatively, D is TRBD1 (6 bases). Trimming pared 7 bases from V and 6 bases from J, leaving 15 bases between. The CDR3 is made up of 14 amino acids. The germline V gene encodes CDR1 MNHEY and CDR2 SMNVEV (reference sequence). CDR3 loop: CASTRLQGDEKLFF. The CDR3 bases are TGTGCCAGCACCAGACTACAGGGCGATGAAAAACTGTTTTTT.